The 20 T cell receptor beta chains below all came from one sample that was sequenced in a study of T-cell reconstitution after alpha-beta-depleted transplantation in children. It was with unique molecular identifiers that the TCRbeta library was prepared. TCRdb processed the PCR reads anew with MiXCR; each CDR3 protein has one entry. This sample has about 140,000 distinct CDR3 sequences, with roughly 9% found just once. Here the sequenced sample was PBMCs, mostly from graft donor cells, taken 180 days after TCRalphabeta/CD19-depleted stem cell transplant. Receptor source: a female patient aged 2 to 10 who had a stem cell transplant for congenital amegakaryocytic thrombocytopenia, so the T cells may come from the graft donor.

This clonotype was detected many times. The rearrangement uses TRBV7-6 and TRBJ2-1; D is possibly TRBD1 or TRBD2 (6 bases each). From germline, CDR1 is SGHVS and CDR2 FNYEAQ. The CDR3 runs to 12 residues. Between the trimmed V and J ends, which lost 5 bases and 12 bases, there was a span of 14 bases. The CDR3 region is CASSGMGGLQFF. The CDR3 bases are TGTGCCAGCAGCGGCATGGGGGGCTTGCAGTTCTTC.

By frequency in the sample, this clonotype is medium-sized. The V and J genes are TRBV27 and TRBJ2-3; no definite D call. CDR1 is MNHEY, CDR2 SMNVEV, per germline (reference sequence). V lost 1 base, J lost 6 bases, and 5 bases lay in between. The CDR3 has 12 residues. The DNA of the CDR3 is TGTGCCAGCAGTTTATTGGGGGATACGCAGTATTTT. The encoded protein is CASSLLGDTQYF.

This clonotype was observed many times. The V and J genes are TRBV5-1 and TRBJ1-2; D gene ambiguous. Looked up from germline, CDR1 is SGHRS and CDR2 is YFSETQ. V gave up 1 base and J gave up 2 bases, with 12 bases separating them. This CDR3 contains 15 residues. The CDR3 DNA follows: TGCGCCAGCAGCTTGACCGGGGTCTCAAACTATGGCTACACCTTC. Protein product: CASSLTGVSNYGYTF.

In this sample, this clonotype turned up a few times. The chain joins TRBV6-1 to TRBJ2-3; D remains ambiguous. The CDR3 covers 14 residues. Trimming removed 6 bases from V and 0 bases from J, with 10 bases in between. Germline-derived CDR1 and CDR2 are MNHNS and SASEGT. CDR3 region: CASRRVASTDTQYF. The CDR3 nucleotides are TGTGCCAGCAGACGTGTCGCGAGCACAGATACGCAGTATTTT.

This clonotype was counted many times. This chain uses TRBV27 with TRBJ2-7; no clear D gene. Deletions cut 0 bases from V and 4 bases from J, with 10 bases between. Germline CDR1 reads MNHEY; CDR2 reads SMNVEV (reference sequence). This CDR3 has 14 residues. CDR3 nucleotide sequence: TGTGCCAGCAGTTTATCAGGCCTCTTTTACGAGCAGTACTTC. This gives the protein CASSLSGLFYEQYF.

Many counts were recorded for this clonotype. This chain uses TRBV4-1 with TRBJ2-5; D gene uncertain. The CDR3 spans 12 residues. The germline V gene has CDR1 MGHRA and CDR2 YSYEKL. V lost 0 bases and J lost 4, with 3 bases in between. The CDR3 loop is CASSQDRETQYF. The DNA for the CDR3 is TGCGCCAGCAGCCAAGACAGAGAGACCCAGTACTTC.

This chain joins TRBV6-5 and TRBJ1-4, with D possibly TRBD1 on 6 matching bases. CDR3 length: 16 residues. The V and J ends lost 0 bases and 8 bases respectively, with 16 bases between them. Germline V gene sequence: CDR1 MNHEY, CDR2 SVGAGI. CDR3 sequence: CASSYSIGPRGEKLFF. The CDR3, as DNA: TGTGCCAGCAGTTACTCTATAGGGCCAAGGGGGGAAAAACTGTTTTTT.

This clonotype was detected ten times or more. V usage is TRBV10-3 and J usage is TRBJ2-3; 9 bases are a match to TRBD1. The CDR3 covers 14 residues. The V gene's germline CDR1 is ENHRY and CDR2 SYGVKD. The V and J ends lost 8 bases and 3 bases, in that order; junction bases with no gene match: 6. CDR3 nucleotides: TGTGCCATCGGACAGGGGAGAGGAACAGATACGCAGTATTTT. Translating gives CAIGQGRGTDTQYF.

The chain has TRBV20-1 and TRBJ1-2; unclear D gene. This CDR3 is built from 14 residues. Trimming pared 0 bases from V and 2 bases from J, leaving 10 bases between. The germline V gene has CDR1 DFQATT and CDR2 SNEGSKA (reference sequence). In nucleotides, the CDR3 is TGCAGTGCTAGAGAGTGGGATAGGAACTATGGCTACACCTTC. Amino acid sequence: CSAREWDRNYGYTF.

J is TRBJ2-2 and V is TRBV5-1; perhaps D is TRBD1 or TRBD2 (6 bases each). CDR1 SGHRS and CDR2 YFSETQ come from the germline V gene. The CDR3 extends over 16 amino acids. V shed 0 bases and J shed 0 bases, with 9 bases lying between them. The CDR3 is CASSLGGTTNTGELFF. The CDR3 nucleotides are TGCGCCAGCAGCTTGGGCGGGACAACGAACACCGGGGAGCTGTTTTTT.

This clonotype has ten or more counts. The V and J genes are TRBV12-3 or TRBV12-4 and TRBJ2-1; 12 bases align to TRBD2. The V gene end was trimmed by 3 bases and the J gene end by 4 bases; junction bases not matched to a gene: 1. The CDR3 spans 15 residues. The CDR3 DNA sequence: TGTGCCAGCAGTTTTGGACTAGCGGGGTACAATGAGCAGTTCTTC. Its translation: CASSFGLAGYNEQFF.

In regard to this clonotype: This may stem from a read error, because a much larger clone lies one nucleotide away. V is TRBV7-6 and J is TRBJ2-3; D might be TRBD1 (5 bases). V shed 10 bases and J shed 2 bases, with 16 bases lying between them. This CDR3 comprises 14 residues. From germline, CDR1 is SGHVS and CDR2 FNYEAQ. CDR3 loop: CATPGAKSTDTQYF. DNA of the CDR3: TGTGCCACGCCTGGGGCAAAATCCACAGATACGCAGTATTTT. Using reference TRBV7-6 and TRBJ2-3 for the parts outside the CDR3, the full variable domain is GAGVSQSPRYKVTKRGQDVALRCDPISGHVSLYWYRQALGQGPEFLTYFNYEAQQDKSGLPNDRFSAERPEGSISTLTIQRTEQRDSAMYRCATPGAKSTDTQYFGPGTRLTVL.

Concerning this clonotype: A much more abundant neighbour one base away suggests this may be a read error. The CDR3 DNA reads as TGCAGTGCTAGGGAGGCGGGAGGAGGCTCCTCCGAGCAGTACTTC. Protein product: CSAREAGGGSSEQYF. The rearrangement links TRBV20-1 to TRBJ2-7, with 8 nucleotides matching TRBD2. Germline V gene lookup returns CDR1 DFQATT and CDR2 SNEGSKA (reference sequence). CDR3 length equals 15 residues.

At least ten counts were recorded for this clonotype. The chain employs TRBV27 and TRBJ1-1; 7 nucleotides line up with TRBD1. The V segment lost 5 bases and the J segment 10 bases; nucleotides outside the gene matches: 7. The germline V gene encodes CDR1 MNHEY and CDR2 SMNVEV (reference sequence). The CDR3 has 12 residues. The CDR3 nucleotides are TGTGCCAGCAGTCCGACGACAGGGCTAGCTTTCTTT. Residues: CASSPTTGLAFF.

This clonotype was recorded at least ten times. The chain carries TRBV20-1 and TRBJ2-6, with D maybe TRBD1 (5 bases). Trimming removed 3 bases at V and 2 bases at J, with 11 bases between. CDR1 and CDR2 from the germline V gene are DFQATT and SNEGSKA (reference sequence). CDR3 size: 15 residues. The CDR3 nucleotides read TGCAGTGCTAGGGCCCCAGGGACTGGGGCCAACGTCCTGACTTTC. This translates into CSARAPGTGANVLTF.

A word on this clonotype: Since a much larger clone is just one base distant, this may be a read error. The chain combines TRBV5-1 with TRBJ2-7, with D uncertain. Germline V gene sequence: CDR1 SGHRS, CDR2 YFSETQ. The CDR3 has 15 amino acids. CDR3 amino acids: CASSLAGTQAYEQSF. CDR3 nucleotide sequence: TGCGCCAGCAGCTTGGCAGGAACCCAAGCCTACGAGCAGTCCTTC.

This clonotype was recorded once. Given a much more abundant clone one base away, this may be a read error. V is TRBV7-9 and J is TRBJ2-3; possible D gene TRBD1, 6 bases. This CDR3 has 16 amino acids. Germline CDR1 reads SEHNR; CDR2 reads FQNEAQ (reference sequence). As DNA, the CDR3 is TGTGCCGGCAGCCCTACGGACAGTGCTATTTTGAATACGCAGTATTTT. Its translation is CAGSPTDSAILNTQYF.

For this clonotype: A single base separates this from a much larger clone, so it may be a read error. The rearrangement links TRBV5-1 to TRBJ2-3; D not certain. Trimming cost V 2 bases and J 5 bases, with 15 bases left between them. The germline CDR1 and CDR2 sequences are SGHRS and YFSETQ. The CDR3 is made up of 15 amino acids. The CDR3 DNA reads TGCGCCAGCAGCTTTCTAGGCGGATCGGAAGATACGCAGTATTTT. It translates to CASSFLGGSEDTQYF.

Ten or more counts support this clonotype. V is TRBV27 and J is TRBJ2-1; D uncertain. The CDR3 extends over 13 amino acids. Deletions cut 2 bases from V and 3 bases from J, with 5 bases between. Germline CDR1 and CDR2: MNHEY and SMNVEV (reference sequence). DNA of the CDR3: TGTGCCAGCAGTTTAAACGGCTACAATGAGCAGTTCTTC. This codes for CASSLNGYNEQFF.

In its sample, this clonotype was seen many times. The chain couples TRBV20-1 to TRBJ1-6; possibly TRBD1 for D (6 bases). The ends were cut back, 0 bases at V and 8 bases at J, with 14 bases in the middle. Per germline, CDR1 DFQATT and CDR2 SNEGSKA (reference sequence). The CDR3 consists of 15 residues. CDR3 coding DNA: TGCAGTGCTAGAGACAGGGGAAGAATGGATTCACCCCTCCACTTT. This gives the protein CSARDRGRMDSPLHF.